The 30 T cell receptor beta chains listed next were all sequenced from one sample in a study of blood T cell repertoires in COVID-19. Libraries were prepared by immunoSEQ multiplex PCR; TCRdb keeps only in-frame clonotypes and omits some of them. The repertoire holds roughly 240,000 clones, over 65% seen once, with roughly 4.5% in the top ten. The sequencing input was peripheral blood. All receptors come from a man in his fifties or sixties who had recovered from COVID-19.

The chain employs TRBV28 and TRBJ2-2; the D gene is possibly TRBD1 (5 bases). Germline loops: CDR1 MDHEN, CDR2 SYDVKM. The germline V and J ends were trimmed by 3 bases and 0 bases, with 8 bases remaining between them. The CDR3 has 15 amino acids. The CDR3 nucleotides read TGTGCCAGCAGTTTTCCAGGGCCGAACACCGGGGAGCTGTTTTTT. Translated: CASSFPGPNTGELFF.

V and J are TRBV3-1 (or the pseudogene TRBV3-2) and TRBJ2-7; TRBD1 aligns across 9 bases. With 2 bases clipped from V and 0 bases from J, the junction kept 2 bases outside the gene matches. Germline V lookup: CDR1 LGHDT, CDR2 YNNKEL (reference sequence). CDR3 length equals 15 residues. This CDR3 reads CASSQPGQGSYEQYF. CDR3 bases: TGTGCCAGCAGCCAACCGGGACAGGGCTCCTACGAGCAGTACTTC.

V and J are TRBV5-6 and TRBJ1-1; the D is unclear. The CDR3 contains 11 residues. Germline lookup yields CDR1 SGHDT and CDR2 YYEEEE. V lost 5 bases to trimming and J lost 5 bases, with 7 bases between them. The CDR3 sequence is CASSGGTEAFF. The CDR3 region has the DNA TGTGCCAGCAGTGGAGGAACTGAAGCTTTCTTT.

The chain is built from TRBV28 and TRBJ1-5; TRBD1 matches at 9 bases. The CDR3 runs to 13 residues. Losses at the gene ends were 5 bases for V and 6 bases for J; bases not matched to a gene: 2. Germline CDR1 and CDR2: MDHEN and SYDVKM. The CDR3 bases are TGTGCCAGCAGTCACAGGGGGCGTCAGCCCCAGCATTTT. This translates into CASSHRGRQPQHF. The full variable domain, its missing parts supplied by reference TRBV28 and TRBJ1-5, is DVKVTQSSRYLVKRTGEKVFLECVQDMDHENMFWYRQDPGLGLRLIYFSYDVKMKEKGDIPEGYSVSREKKERFSLILESASTNQTSMYLCASSHRGRQPQHFGDGTRLSIL.

This clone was detected a few times. The J gene is TRBJ2-7, the V gene TRBV23-1; D possibly corresponds to TRBD1 (5 bases). TRBV23-1 is an ORF, and what it does is uncertain. The ends were cut back, 2 bases at V and 0 bases at J, with 17 bases in the middle. The CDR3 contains 17 residues. The CDR3 DNA follows: TGCGCCAGCAGTCAAACCCGCCGACAGTTCACCTCCTACGAGCAGTACTTC. Translation gives CASSQTRRQFTSYEQYF.

The CDR3 sequence: CASSTRLLAGGSYNEQFF. The CDR3 region has the DNA TGTGCCAGTAGTACGCGGTTGCTAGCGGGAGGATCCTACAATGAGCAGTTCTTC. The V and J genes are TRBV19 and TRBJ2-1; 11 nucleotides align to TRBD2. The V gene's germline CDR1 is LNHDA and CDR2 SQIVND (reference sequence). The J segment lost 1 base and the V segment lost 4 bases, leaving 9 bases of the junction unmatched. The CDR3 loop spans 18 amino acids.

The chain uses TRBV5-1 and TRBJ2-3; 10 positions match TRBD2. The V gene end was trimmed by 0 bases and the J gene end by 4 bases; junction bases not matched to a gene: 17. Germline CDR1 and CDR2: SGHRS and YFSETQ. This CDR3 has 20 residues. CDR3 DNA sequence: TGCGCCAGCAGCTTGGTACCGGGGAGCGGGAGGGCCCCGTCTCCAGATACGCAGTATTTT. Translation gives CASSLVPGSGRAPSPDTQYF.

The chain carries TRBV18 and TRBJ2-7; 7 bases are shared with TRBD1. The CDR3 extends over 13 amino acids. Per germline, CDR1 KGHSH and CDR2 LQKENI. The ends lost 8 bases at V and 1 base at J; junction bases unmatched: 5. The CDR3 protein is CASARDSSYEQYF. CDR3 nucleotide sequence: TGTGCCAGCGCACGGGACAGTTCCTACGAGCAGTACTTC.

The chain couples TRBV27 to TRBJ1-1, with D possibly matching TRBD1 (5 bases). The CDR3 covers 13 residues. The V and J ends lost 6 bases and 1 base respectively, with 9 bases between them. Germline CDR1 MNHEY, CDR2 SMNVEV (reference sequence). The CDR3 reads CASSLGQNTEAFF. CDR3 sequence (DNA): TGTGCCAGCAGCTTGGGGCAGAACACTGAAGCTTTCTTT.

This clone was counted a few times. The chain links TRBV27 to TRBJ1-6; TRBD1 agrees at 8 bases. V trimming: 6 bases; J trimming: 9 bases; junction bases outside the gene matches: 7. In germline, CDR1 is MNHEY, CDR2 SMNVEV (reference sequence). This CDR3 region has 14 residues. The CDR3 loop is CASRQTGGISPLHF. Here the CDR3 DNA reads TGTGCCAGCAGACAAACAGGGGGGATTTCACCCCTCCACTTT.

This clone appeared a single time. The chain has TRBV29-1 and TRBJ2-5; D not resolved. Deletions cut 2 bases from V and 0 bases from J, with 4 bases between. The germline V gene encodes CDR1 SQVTM and CDR2 ANQGSEA. This CDR3 has 12 residues. The CDR3 DNA sequence: TGCAGCGTTGAACCTGACCAAGAGACCCAGTACTTC. Amino acid sequence: CSVEPDQETQYF.

This chain links TRBV5-4 with TRBJ2-3; D not certain. The CDR3 extends over 12 amino acids. V was shortened by 1 base and J by 4 bases, with 4 bases between the two germline ends. Germline loops: CDR1 SGHNT, CDR2 YYREEE (reference sequence). The CDR3 nucleotides are TGTGCCAGCAGCTTGTCATCAGATACGCAGTATTTT. Translation: CASSLSSDTQYF.

J is TRBJ2-7 and V is TRBV6-5; possible D gene TRBD1, 6 bases. V was pared by 4 bases and J by 6 bases, with 16 bases between. The CDR3 is 14 amino acids. The germline CDR1 and CDR2 sequences are MNHEY and SVGAGI. CDR3 residues: CASSFGTLVGEQYF. CDR3 nucleotides: TGTGCCAGCAGTTTCGGGACACTTGTCGGCGAGCAGTACTTC.

V and J are TRBV30 and TRBJ1-6, with 9 bases identical to TRBD1. The V and J ends lost 2 bases and 7 bases, in that order; junction bases with no gene match: 9. The CDR3 loop spans 16 amino acids. Germline V lookup: CDR1 GTSNPN, CDR2 SVGIG (reference sequence). DNA of the CDR3: TGTGCCTGGAGTCGACCTACCGGGACAGGGAATTCACCCCTCCACTTT. As protein: CAWSRPTGTGNSPLHF.

This clone was counted once. The chain uses TRBV5-8 and TRBJ2-6, with TRBD1 as a possible D gene (8 bases). V was cut by 0 bases and J by 0 bases, with 13 bases left in between. This CDR3 has 18 residues. The V gene's germline CDR1 is SGHTS and CDR2 YDEGEE. CDR3 nucleotide sequence: TGTGCCAGCAGCTTGGGGACAGGGAGGGGCTCTGGGGCCAACGTCCTGACTTTC. Translation gives CASSLGTGRGSGANVLTF. The entire variable domain, with the rest obtained from reference TRBV5-8 and TRBJ2-6, is as follows: EAGVTQSPTHLIKTRGQQATLRCSPISGHTSVYWYQQALGLGLQFLLWYDEGEERNRGNFPPRFSGRQFPNYSSELNVNALELEDSALYLCASSLGTGRGSGANVLTFGAGSRLTVL.

CDR3 amino acids: CASSERGLAGGRSTDTQYF. The CDR3 DNA reads as TGTGCCAGCAGTGAGAGGGGACTAGCGGGGGGGCGGAGCACAGATACGCAGTATTTT. The chain joins TRBV27 to TRBJ2-3, with 16 bases aligning to TRBD2. Germline V CDR1 and CDR2: MNHEY, SMNVEV (reference sequence). V was pared by 5 bases and J by 0 bases, with 8 bases of the junction left unmatched. The CDR3 is 19 residues long.

This clone has only a few counts. The rearrangement joins TRBV5-5 to TRBJ2-2; TRBD1 agrees at 9 bases. This CDR3 contains 17 residues. Germline CDR1 SGHKS, CDR2 YYEKEE (reference sequence). V was pared by 1 base and J by 5 bases, with 9 bases of the junction left unmatched. DNA for the CDR3: TGTGCCAGCAGCTTGAGATCGGGACAGGGAAGTACCGGGGAGCTGTTTTTT. Its protein is CASSLRSGQGSTGELFF.

To note about this clone: Its ends do not fully match the called genes, so a read error is possible. This chain uses TRBV12-5 with TRBJ1-2, with 8 bases identical to TRBD1. There are 10 residues in the CDR3. Looked up from germline, CDR1 is LGHNT and CDR2 is FRNRAP. CDR3 in DNA: TGTGCTAGTGGTTCGGGGACAGGACACTTC. Amino acids: CASGSGTGHF. Full variable domain (outside the CDR3, taken from reference TRBV12-5 and TRBJ1-2): DARVTQTPRHKVTEMGQEVTMRCQPILGHNTVFWYRQTMMQGLELLAYFRNRAPLDDSGMPKDRFSAEMPDATLATLKIQPSEPRDSAVYFCASGSGTGHFGSGTRLTVV.

This chain links TRBV7-9 with TRBJ2-1, with TRBD2 identical over 8 bases. After removal of 3 bases from V and 2 bases from J, the junction contained 3 bases not matched to a gene. The CDR3 contains 15 residues. Germline loops: CDR1 SEHNR, CDR2 FQNEAQ (reference sequence). CDR3 protein: CASSFRRGAYNEQFF. In DNA, the CDR3 is TGTGCCAGCAGCTTTAGGCGGGGGGCCTACAATGAGCAGTTCTTC.

The chain couples TRBV11-1 to TRBJ2-7, with unresolved D. The CDR3 covers 14 residues. Trimming shortened V by 7 bases and J by 2 bases, and 15 bases separated the two germline ends. The germline CDR1 and CDR2 sequences are SGHAT and FQDESV (reference sequence). The CDR3 spells CASTQRSTTYEQYF. The DNA for the CDR3 is TGTGCCAGCACCCAACGGTCAACCACCTACGAGCAGTACTTC.

V is TRBV24-1 and J is TRBJ2-7, with 7 bases aligning to TRBD2. The trim removed 5 bases at V and 3 bases at J, leaving 6 bases unmatched. The germline V gene encodes CDR1 KGHDR and CDR2 SFDVKD. This CDR3 has 14 amino acids. The CDR3 is CATSGSGALYEQYF. In nucleotides, the CDR3 is TGTGCCACCAGTGGAAGCGGGGCGCTCTACGAGCAGTACTTC.

This rearrangement joins TRBV24-1 to TRBJ2-1; D gene unclear. Looked up from germline, CDR1 is KGHDR and CDR2 is SFDVKD. This CDR3 contains 13 residues. Trimming removed 3 bases from V and 4 bases from J, with 6 bases in between. The chain's CDR3 is CATSDPRYNEQFF. In DNA, the CDR3 is TGTGCCACCAGTGATCCGCGGTACAATGAGCAGTTCTTC.

V gene TRBV12-1 combines with J gene TRBJ2-7; TRBD2 is taken as the D call from the table, unchecked against the DNA. TRBV12-1 constitutes a pseudogene. There are 16 residues in the CDR3. CDR3 residues: CASSFALTDLAYEQYF. DNA for the CDR3: TGTGCCAGCAGCTTTGCTCTGACTGATCTCGCCTACGAGCAGTACTTC.

V and J are TRBV6-5 and TRBJ2-2, with 9 nucleotides matching TRBD1. The CDR3 has 16 amino acids. The germline CDR1 and CDR2 sequences are MNHEY and SVGAGI. V gave up 4 bases and J gave up 7 bases; unmatched junction bases: 10. CDR3 sequence (DNA): TGTGCCAGCAGTTCGCCTCGGACAGGGGCGGGCGGGGAGCTGTTTTTT. Translated, it gives CASSSPRTGAGGELFF.

V gene TRBV24-1 combines with J gene TRBJ1-6; 7 bases match TRBD1. With V trimmed by 0 bases and J by 10 bases, 11 bases remained unmatched. This CDR3 is 17 amino acids long. The germline CDR1 and CDR2 sequences are KGHDR and SFDVKD. The CDR3: CATSDLETGFRNSPLHF. The CDR3 bases are TGTGCCACCAGTGATTTGGAGACAGGGTTCAGGAACTCACCCCTCCACTTT.

The chain carries TRBV13 and TRBJ2-7; D is possibly TRBD1 (5 bases). There are 15 residues in the CDR3. Germline loops: CDR1 PRHDT, CDR2 FYEKMQ (reference sequence). V was trimmed by 5 bases and J by 3 bases, leaving 17 bases between them. CDR3 DNA: TGTGCCAGCAGCCCTACCCAGGGTGGAGTCTACGAGCAGTACTTC. Translated, it gives CASSPTQGGVYEQYF.

V is TRBV24-1 and J is TRBJ2-3; the D is unclear. Germline V CDR1 and CDR2: KGHDR, SFDVKD. The CDR3 is made up of 14 amino acids. V was trimmed by 4 bases and J by 5 bases, leaving 12 bases between them. The CDR3 here is CATSDKLREDTQYF. The CDR3 nucleotides are TGTGCCACCAGTGACAAGCTCCGCGAAGATACGCAGTATTTT.

This chain connects TRBV27 to TRBJ2-4; TRBD2 might be the D (5 bases). The CDR3 extends over 13 amino acids. V was cut by 8 bases and J by 1 base, with 9 bases left in between. Germline CDR1 MNHEY, CDR2 SMNVEV (reference sequence). DNA of the CDR3: TGTGCCAGCCGGCCGGGGGCCAAAAACATTCAGTACTTC. Translation gives CASRPGAKNIQYF.

The V and J genes are TRBV10-1 and TRBJ2-7, with 8 bases matching TRBD2. There are 13 residues in the CDR3. V was clipped by 6 bases and J by 6 bases; unmatched bases: 7. In germline, CDR1 is WNHNN, CDR2 SYGVQD (reference sequence). The CDR3 DNA reads TGCGCCAGCAGCAGAGCGGGAGTCGGCGAGCAGTACTTC. Its protein product is CASSRAGVGEQYF.

This clone was seen only a few times. The chain couples TRBV6-5 to TRBJ2-7, with 7 nucleotides matching TRBD2. The trim removed 5 bases at V and 3 bases at J, leaving 10 bases unmatched. The CDR3 has 15 residues. Germline V gene data show CDR1 as MNHEY and CDR2 as SVGAGI. This CDR3 is CASSPQWTRNYEQYF. DNA for the CDR3: TGTGCCAGCAGTCCTCAATGGACTAGGAACTACGAGCAGTACTTC.